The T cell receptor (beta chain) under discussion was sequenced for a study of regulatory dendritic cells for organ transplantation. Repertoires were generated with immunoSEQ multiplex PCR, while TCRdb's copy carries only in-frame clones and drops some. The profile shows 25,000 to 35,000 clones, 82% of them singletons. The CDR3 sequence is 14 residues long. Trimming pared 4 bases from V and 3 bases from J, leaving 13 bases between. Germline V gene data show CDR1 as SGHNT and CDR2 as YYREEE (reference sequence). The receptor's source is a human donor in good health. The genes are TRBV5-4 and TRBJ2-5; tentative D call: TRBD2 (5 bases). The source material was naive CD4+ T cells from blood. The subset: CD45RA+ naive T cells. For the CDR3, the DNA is TGTGCCAGCAGCCCCGGACTGGTGAAAGAGACCCAGTACTTC. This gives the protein CASSPGLVKETQYF. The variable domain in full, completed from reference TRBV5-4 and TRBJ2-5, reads ETGVTQSPTHLIKTRGQQVTLRCSSQSGHNTVSWYQQALGQGPQFIFQYYREEENGRGNFPPRFSGLQFPNYSSELNVNALELDDSALYLCASSPGLVKETQYFGPGTRLLVL.